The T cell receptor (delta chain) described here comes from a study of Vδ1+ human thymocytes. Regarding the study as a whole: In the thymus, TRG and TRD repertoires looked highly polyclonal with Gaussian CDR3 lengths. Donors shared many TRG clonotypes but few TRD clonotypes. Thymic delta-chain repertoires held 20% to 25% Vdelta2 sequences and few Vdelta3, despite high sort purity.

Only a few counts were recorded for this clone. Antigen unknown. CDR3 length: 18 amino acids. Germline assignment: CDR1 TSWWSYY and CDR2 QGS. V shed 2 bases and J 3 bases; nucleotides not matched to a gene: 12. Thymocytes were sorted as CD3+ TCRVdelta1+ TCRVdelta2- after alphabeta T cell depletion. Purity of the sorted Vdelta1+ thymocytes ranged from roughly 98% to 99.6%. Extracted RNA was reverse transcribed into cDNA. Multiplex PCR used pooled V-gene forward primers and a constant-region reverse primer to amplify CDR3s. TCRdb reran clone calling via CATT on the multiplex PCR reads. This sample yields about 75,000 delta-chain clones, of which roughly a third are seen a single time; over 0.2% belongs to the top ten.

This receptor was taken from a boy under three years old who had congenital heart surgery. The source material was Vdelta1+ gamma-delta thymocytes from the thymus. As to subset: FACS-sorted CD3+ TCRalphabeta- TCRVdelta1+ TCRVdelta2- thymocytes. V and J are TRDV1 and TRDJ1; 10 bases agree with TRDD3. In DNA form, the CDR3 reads TGTGCTCTTGGGGAAGCACCGTACTGGGGGATCTGGGCCGATAAACTCATCTTT. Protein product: CALGEAPYWGIWADKLIF.